A single sample is the source of the 4 T cell receptor beta chains below, sequenced in a study of blood T cell repertoires in COVID-19. Using immunoSEQ multiplex PCR, the repertoire was profiled, and TCRdb retains in-frame clones only, with some absent. The sample has some 200,000 clones, 84% seen once. Sequenced: peripheral blood. The origin of the receptors is a woman older than 75 with COVID-19, enrolled during active disease.

This clone came up a few times. V usage is TRBV10-2 and J usage is TRBJ2-1; no clear D gene. The CDR3 spans 15 residues. The V gene lost 4 bases and the J gene lost 0 bases, with 10 bases spanning the gap. From germline, CDR1 is WSHSY and CDR2 SAAADI. CDR3 nucleotides: TGCGCCAGCAGTGCTACAGCCCCCTCCTACAATGAGCAGTTCTTC. As protein: CASSATAPSYNEQFF.

J is TRBJ1-2 and V is TRBV2, with a weak D call TRBD1 (5 bases). The CDR3 length is 13 residues. Trimming took 7 bases from V and 1 from J, leaving 10 bases between them. Germline loops: CDR1 SNHLY, CDR2 FYNNEI. This CDR3 is CASIVQGNYGYTF. The CDR3 DNA reads TGTGCCAGCATCGTCCAGGGTAACTATGGCTACACCTTC. The whole variable domain, filled in from reference TRBV2 and TRBJ1-2, reads EPEVTQTPSHQVTQMGQEVILRCVPISNHLYFYWYRQILGQKVEFLVSFYNNEISEKSEIFDDQFSVERPDGSNFTLKIRSTKLEDSAMYFCASIVQGNYGYTFGSGTRLTVV.

The V gene is TRBV4-1, the J gene TRBJ2-1; D call uncertain. In germline, CDR1 is MGHRA, CDR2 YSYEKL. This CDR3 has 16 residues. With 1 base removed from V and 0 bases from J, the gap between germline ends came to 10 bases. CDR3 sequence reads: CASSQGSLVSYNEQFF. The CDR3 bases are TGCGCCAGCAGCCAAGGGAGTCTAGTCTCCTACAATGAGCAGTTCTTC.

V and J are TRBV6-5 and TRBJ2-3, with 7 bases that match TRBD1. The CDR3 extends over 13 amino acids. Germline trimming cut 8 bases from V and 1 base from J; bases unmatched to any gene: 3. Germline V gene lookup returns CDR1 MNHEY and CDR2 SVGAGI. Written as DNA, the CDR3 is TGTGCCAGCGGTACAGGGGGCACAGATACGCAGTATTTT. Protein: CASGTGGTDTQYF.